The T cell receptor (beta chain) under discussion was sequenced for a study of identical twins. V was pared by 6 bases and J by 2 bases, with 7 bases of the junction left unmatched. This CDR3 has 16 residues. Notes on this clonotype: Its antigen is not known.

One entry per CDR3 protein, called by TCRdb with MiXCR from the 5' RACE reads. The table has about 190,000 distinct CDR3 sequences, roughly 15% seen once. Study observations and caveats: Insertions were fewer in abundant cord blood beta clonotypes, whereas memory repertoires showed none of this pattern.

The same sample was also studied in work on T cells expressing NK-cell markers. That report notes: Each of about 6 donors carried dominant NKG2C+ clonotypes accounting for roughly 1.0-7.5% of CD8+ T cells. For a handful of donors, these clonotypes were likewise the leading ones in the CD3+CD56-NKG2C+ fraction.

The TCR comes from a woman aged 18-35 years in good health. The V and J genes are TRBV12-3 or TRBV12-4 and TRBJ1-2, with 12 bases aligning to TRBD1. The sample taken for sequencing was CD8+ T cells sorted from blood. CDR3 protein: CASRASGTGGNYGYTF. For the CDR3, the DNA is TGTGCCAGCAGGGCAAGCGGGACAGGGGGCAACTATGGCTACACCTTC.